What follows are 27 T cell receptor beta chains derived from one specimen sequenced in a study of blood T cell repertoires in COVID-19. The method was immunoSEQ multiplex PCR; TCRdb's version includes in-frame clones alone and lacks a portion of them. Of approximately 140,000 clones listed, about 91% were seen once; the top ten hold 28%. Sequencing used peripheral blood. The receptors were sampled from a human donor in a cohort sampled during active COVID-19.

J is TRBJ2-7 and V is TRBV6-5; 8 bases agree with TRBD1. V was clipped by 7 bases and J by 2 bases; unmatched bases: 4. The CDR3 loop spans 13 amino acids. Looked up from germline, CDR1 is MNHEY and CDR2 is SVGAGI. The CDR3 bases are TGTGCCAGCAATCCGACAGGGGCCTACGAGCAGTACTTC. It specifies CASNPTGAYEQYF.

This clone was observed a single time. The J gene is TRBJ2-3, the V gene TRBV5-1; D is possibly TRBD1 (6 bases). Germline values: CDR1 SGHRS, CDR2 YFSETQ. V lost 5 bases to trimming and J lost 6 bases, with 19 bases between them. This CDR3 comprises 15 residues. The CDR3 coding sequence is TGCGCCAGCAGGATTCAGGGGCAGGGGACGGATACGCAGTATTTT. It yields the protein CASRIQGQGTDTQYF.

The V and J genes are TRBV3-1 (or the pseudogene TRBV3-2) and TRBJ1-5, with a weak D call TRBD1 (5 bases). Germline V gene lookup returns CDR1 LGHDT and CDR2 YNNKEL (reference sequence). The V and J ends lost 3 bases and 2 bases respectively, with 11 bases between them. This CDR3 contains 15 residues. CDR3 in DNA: TGTGCCAGCAGCCAGGCCAGGGATGGCAATCAGCCCCAGCATTTT. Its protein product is CASSQARDGNQPQHF.

CDR3 coding DNA: TGTGCCAGCAGCTTAGCCGCAGCTAACTATGGCTACACCTTC. Protein product: CASSLAAANYGYTF. The V call is TRBV7-8, the J call TRBJ1-2, with D unresolved. CDR1 is SGHVS and CDR2 is FQNEAQ in the germline V gene. The CDR3 is 14 amino acids. Trimming pared 0 bases from V and 0 bases from J, leaving 5 bases between.

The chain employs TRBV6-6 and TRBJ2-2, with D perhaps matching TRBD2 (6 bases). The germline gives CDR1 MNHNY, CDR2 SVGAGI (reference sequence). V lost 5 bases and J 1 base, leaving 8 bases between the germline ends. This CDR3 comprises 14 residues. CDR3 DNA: TGTGCCAGCAGTCCGACTAGGAACACCGGGGAGCTGTTTTTT. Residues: CASSPTRNTGELFF.

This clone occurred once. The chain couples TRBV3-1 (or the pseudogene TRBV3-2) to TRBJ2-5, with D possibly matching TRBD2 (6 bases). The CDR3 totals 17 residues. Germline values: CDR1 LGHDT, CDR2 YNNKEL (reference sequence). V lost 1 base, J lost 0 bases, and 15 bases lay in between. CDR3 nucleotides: TGTGCCAGCAGCCAAGGAAATGGACGGGGGTACCAAGAGACCCAGTACTTC. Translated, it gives CASSQGNGRGYQETQYF.

DNA of the CDR3: TGTGCCAGCAGCGGCGGACAGGGAGAGCAGTTCTTC. Protein sequence: CASSGGQGEQFF. The chain links TRBV5-4 to TRBJ2-1; 8 bases are shared with TRBD1. In germline, CDR1 is SGHNT, CDR2 YYREEE (reference sequence). CDR3 length equals 12 residues. Trimming took 4 bases from V and 10 from J; bases not matched to a gene: 4.

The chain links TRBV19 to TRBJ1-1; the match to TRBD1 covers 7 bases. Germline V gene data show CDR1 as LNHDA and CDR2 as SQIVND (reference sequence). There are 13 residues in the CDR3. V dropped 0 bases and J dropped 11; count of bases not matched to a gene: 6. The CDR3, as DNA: TGTGCCAGTAGTATAGAGAAGGGGGCGCAGGCTTTCTTT. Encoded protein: CASSIEKGAQAFF.

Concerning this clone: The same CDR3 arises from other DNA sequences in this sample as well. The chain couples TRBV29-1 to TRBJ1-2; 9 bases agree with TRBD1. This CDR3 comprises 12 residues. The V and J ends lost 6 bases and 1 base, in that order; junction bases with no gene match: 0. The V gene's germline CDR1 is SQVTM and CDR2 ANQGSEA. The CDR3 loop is CSVTGGNYGYTF. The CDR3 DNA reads TGCAGCGTGACAGGGGGTAACTATGGCTACACCTTC.

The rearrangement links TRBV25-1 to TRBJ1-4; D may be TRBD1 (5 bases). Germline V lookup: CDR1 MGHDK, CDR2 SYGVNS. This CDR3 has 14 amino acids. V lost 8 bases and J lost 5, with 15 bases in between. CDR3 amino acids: CASGIWGENEKLFF. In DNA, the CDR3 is TGTGCCAGCGGAATATGGGGCGAGAATGAAAAACTGTTTTTT. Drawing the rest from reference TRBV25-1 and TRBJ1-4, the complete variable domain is EADIYQTPRYLVIGTGKKITLECSQTMGHDKMYWYQQDPGMELHLIHYSYGVNSTEKGDLSSESTVSRIRTEHFPLTLESARPSHTSQYLCASGIWGENEKLFFGSGTQLSVL.

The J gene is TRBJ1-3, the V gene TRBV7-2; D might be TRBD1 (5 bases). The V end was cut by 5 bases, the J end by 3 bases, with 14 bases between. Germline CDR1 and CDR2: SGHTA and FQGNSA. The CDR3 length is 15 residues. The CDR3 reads CASSEAREGGNTIYF. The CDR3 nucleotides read TGTGCCAGCAGCGAGGCCAGGGAGGGTGGAAACACCATATATTTT.

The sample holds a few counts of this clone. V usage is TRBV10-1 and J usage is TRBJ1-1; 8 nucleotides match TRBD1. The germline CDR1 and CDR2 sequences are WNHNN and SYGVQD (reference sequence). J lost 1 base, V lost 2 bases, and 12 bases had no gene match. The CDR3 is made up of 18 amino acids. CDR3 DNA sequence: TGCGCCAGCAGTGAGAGGGTCTGGACAGGGCGGTCGAACACTGAAGCTTTCTTT. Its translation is CASSERVWTGRSNTEAFF.

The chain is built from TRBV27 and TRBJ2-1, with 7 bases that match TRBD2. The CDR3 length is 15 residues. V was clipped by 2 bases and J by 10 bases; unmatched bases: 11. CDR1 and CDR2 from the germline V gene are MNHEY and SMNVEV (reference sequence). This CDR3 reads CASSLVGAGTLEQFF. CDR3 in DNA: TGTGCCAGCAGTTTAGTAGGAGCGGGGACCCTGGAGCAGTTCTTC.

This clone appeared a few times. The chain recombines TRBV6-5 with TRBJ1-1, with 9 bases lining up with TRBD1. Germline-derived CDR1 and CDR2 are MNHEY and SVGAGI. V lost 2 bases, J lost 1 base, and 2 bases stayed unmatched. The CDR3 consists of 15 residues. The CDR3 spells CASSYLQGANTEAFF. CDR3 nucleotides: TGTGCCAGCAGTTACCTACAGGGGGCGAACACTGAAGCTTTCTTT.

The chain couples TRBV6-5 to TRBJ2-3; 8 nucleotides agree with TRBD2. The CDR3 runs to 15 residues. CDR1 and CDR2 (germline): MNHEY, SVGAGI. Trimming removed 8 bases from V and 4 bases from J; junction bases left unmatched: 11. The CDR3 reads CASRLTGGRADTQYF. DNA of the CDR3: TGTGCCAGCCGCTTGACGGGGGGGAGGGCAGATACGCAGTATTTT.

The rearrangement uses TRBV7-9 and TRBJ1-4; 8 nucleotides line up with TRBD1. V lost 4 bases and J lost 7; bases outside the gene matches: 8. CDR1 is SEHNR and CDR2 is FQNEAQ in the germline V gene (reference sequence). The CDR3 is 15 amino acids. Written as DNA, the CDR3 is TGTGCCAGCAGCTCTCGGACAGGGAATCGTGAAAAACTGTTTTTT. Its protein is CASSSRTGNREKLFF.

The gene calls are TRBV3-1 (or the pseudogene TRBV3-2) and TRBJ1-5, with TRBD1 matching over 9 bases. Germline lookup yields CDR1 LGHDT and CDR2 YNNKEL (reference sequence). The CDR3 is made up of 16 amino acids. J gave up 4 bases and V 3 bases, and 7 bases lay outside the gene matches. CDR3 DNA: TGTGCCAGCAGCCATGAACGGGACAGGGTGAATCAGCCCCAGCATTTT. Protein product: CASSHERDRVNQPQHF.

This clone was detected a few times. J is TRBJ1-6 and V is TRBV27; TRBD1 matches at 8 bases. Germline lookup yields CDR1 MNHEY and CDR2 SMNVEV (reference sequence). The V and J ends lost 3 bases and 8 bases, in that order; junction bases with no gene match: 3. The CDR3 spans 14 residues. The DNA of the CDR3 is TGTGCCAGCAGTTTCCAGGGGGCGGATTCACCCCTCCACTTT. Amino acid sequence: CASSFQGADSPLHF.

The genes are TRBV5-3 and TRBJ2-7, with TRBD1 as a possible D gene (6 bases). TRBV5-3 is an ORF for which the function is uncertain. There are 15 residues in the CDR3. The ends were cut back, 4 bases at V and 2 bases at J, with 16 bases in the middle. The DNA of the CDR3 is TGTGCCAGAAGCGTCCCACAGGGAACTACCTACGAGCAGTACTTC. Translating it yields CARSVPQGTTYEQYF.

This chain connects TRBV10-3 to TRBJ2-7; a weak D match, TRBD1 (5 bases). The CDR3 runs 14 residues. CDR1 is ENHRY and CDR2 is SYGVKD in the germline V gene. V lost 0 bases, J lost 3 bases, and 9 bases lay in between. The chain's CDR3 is CAISESGQIYEQYF. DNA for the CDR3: TGTGCCATCAGTGAGTCTGGACAAATCTACGAGCAGTACTTC.

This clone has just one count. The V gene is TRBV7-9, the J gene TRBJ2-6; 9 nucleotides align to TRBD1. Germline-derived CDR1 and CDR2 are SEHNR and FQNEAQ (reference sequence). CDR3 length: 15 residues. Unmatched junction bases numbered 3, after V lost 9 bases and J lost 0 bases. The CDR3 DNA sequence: TGTGCCAGTCGACAGGGGGTCTCTGGGGCCAACGTCCTGACTTTC. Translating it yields CASRQGVSGANVLTF.

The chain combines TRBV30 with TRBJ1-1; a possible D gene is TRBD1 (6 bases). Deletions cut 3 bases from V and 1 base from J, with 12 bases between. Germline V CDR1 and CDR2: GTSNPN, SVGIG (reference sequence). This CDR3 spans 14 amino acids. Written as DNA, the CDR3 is TGTGCCTGGAGGTTGGGACACCAGAACACTGAAGCTTTCTTT. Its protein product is CAWRLGHQNTEAFF.

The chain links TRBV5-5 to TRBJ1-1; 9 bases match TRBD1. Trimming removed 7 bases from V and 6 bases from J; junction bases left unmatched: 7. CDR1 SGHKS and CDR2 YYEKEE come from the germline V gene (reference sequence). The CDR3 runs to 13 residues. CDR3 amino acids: CASSSQGASEAFF. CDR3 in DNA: TGTGCCAGCTCCTCACAGGGGGCCTCTGAAGCTTTCTTT.

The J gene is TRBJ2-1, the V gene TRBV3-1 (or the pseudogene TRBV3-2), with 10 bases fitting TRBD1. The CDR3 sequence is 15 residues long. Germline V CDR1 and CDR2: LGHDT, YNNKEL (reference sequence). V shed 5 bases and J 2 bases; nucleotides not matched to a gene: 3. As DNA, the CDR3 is TGTGCCAGCAGCGCCGGGACAGGGGCCTACAATGAGCAGTTCTTC. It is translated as CASSAGTGAYNEQFF.

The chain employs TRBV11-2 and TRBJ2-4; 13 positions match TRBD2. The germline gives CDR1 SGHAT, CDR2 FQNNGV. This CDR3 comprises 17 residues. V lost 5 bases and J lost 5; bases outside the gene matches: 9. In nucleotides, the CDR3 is TGTGCCAGCAGCCGGGGACTAGCGGGGAGAATCGAAAACATTCAGTACTTC. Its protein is CASSRGLAGRIENIQYF.

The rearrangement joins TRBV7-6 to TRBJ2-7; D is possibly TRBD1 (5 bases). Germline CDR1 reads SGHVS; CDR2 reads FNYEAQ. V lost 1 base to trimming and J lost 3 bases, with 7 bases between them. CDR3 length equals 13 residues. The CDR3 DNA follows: TGTGCCAGCAGCTTAGGAAGGGGCTACGAGCAGTACTTC. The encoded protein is CASSLGRGYEQYF.

The CDR3 sequence is CASSQTRLNTEAFF. In nucleotides, the CDR3 is TGTGCCAGCAGCCAGACGAGGTTGAACACTGAAGCTTTCTTT. The chain joins TRBV3-1 (or the pseudogene TRBV3-2) to TRBJ1-1, with D unresolved. Germline values: CDR1 LGHDT, CDR2 YNNKEL (reference sequence). The CDR3 loop spans 14 amino acids. V lost 3 bases and J 0 bases, leaving 8 bases between the germline ends.